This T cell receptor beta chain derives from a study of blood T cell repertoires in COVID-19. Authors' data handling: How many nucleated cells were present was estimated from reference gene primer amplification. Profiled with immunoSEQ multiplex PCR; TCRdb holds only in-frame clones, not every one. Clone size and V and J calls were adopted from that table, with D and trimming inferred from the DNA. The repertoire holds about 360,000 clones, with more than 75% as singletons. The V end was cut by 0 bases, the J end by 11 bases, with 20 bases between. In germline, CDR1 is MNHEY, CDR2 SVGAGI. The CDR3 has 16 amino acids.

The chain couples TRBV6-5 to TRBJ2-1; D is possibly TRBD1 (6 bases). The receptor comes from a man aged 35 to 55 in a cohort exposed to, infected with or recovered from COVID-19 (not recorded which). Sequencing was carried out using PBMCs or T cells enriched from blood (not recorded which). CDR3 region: CASSYSPRAGTRKQFF. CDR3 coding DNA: TGTGCCAGCAGTTACTCCCCCCGCGCAGGGACACGAAAGCAGTTCTTC.